There are a few counts of the clone carrying this TCR beta chain. Stated time point: persistent/refractory GD, antithyroid drugs over 5 years with positive TRAb. RNA isolated from PBMCs was used to make the TCR library. This CDR3 has 15 residues. The germline CDR1 and CDR2 sequences are SGDLS and YYNGEE. V lost 0 bases, J lost 2 bases, and 11 bases lay in between. These data belong to a study of regulatory T cells in long-lasting Graves disease. TCR beta libraries were built with iRepertoire HTBI primers and Arm-PCR of CDR3 regions. TCRdb itself ran the multiplex PCR reads through MiXCR, one entry per CDR3 protein. The table shows fewer than 400,000 distinct CDR3 sequences, with around 20% occurring only once.

The V gene is TRBV9, the J gene TRBJ2-5; possible D gene TRBD1, 6 bases. The sequence derives from a female donor with Graves disease. The sequencing used peripheral blood mononuclear cells (PBMCs), collected when the disease was refractory, from a patient treated with antithyroid drugs. CDR3 in amino acids: CASSVGQASQETQYF. In DNA form, the CDR3 reads TGTGCCAGCAGCGTAGGACAGGCCAGTCAAGAGACCCAGTACTTC. Drawing the rest from reference TRBV9 and TRBJ2-5, the complete variable domain is DSGVTQTPKHLITATGQRVTLRCSPRSGDLSVYWYQQSLDQGLQFLIQYYNGEERAKGNILERFSAQQFPDLHSELNLSSLELGDSALYFCASSVGQASQETQYFGPGTRLLVL.